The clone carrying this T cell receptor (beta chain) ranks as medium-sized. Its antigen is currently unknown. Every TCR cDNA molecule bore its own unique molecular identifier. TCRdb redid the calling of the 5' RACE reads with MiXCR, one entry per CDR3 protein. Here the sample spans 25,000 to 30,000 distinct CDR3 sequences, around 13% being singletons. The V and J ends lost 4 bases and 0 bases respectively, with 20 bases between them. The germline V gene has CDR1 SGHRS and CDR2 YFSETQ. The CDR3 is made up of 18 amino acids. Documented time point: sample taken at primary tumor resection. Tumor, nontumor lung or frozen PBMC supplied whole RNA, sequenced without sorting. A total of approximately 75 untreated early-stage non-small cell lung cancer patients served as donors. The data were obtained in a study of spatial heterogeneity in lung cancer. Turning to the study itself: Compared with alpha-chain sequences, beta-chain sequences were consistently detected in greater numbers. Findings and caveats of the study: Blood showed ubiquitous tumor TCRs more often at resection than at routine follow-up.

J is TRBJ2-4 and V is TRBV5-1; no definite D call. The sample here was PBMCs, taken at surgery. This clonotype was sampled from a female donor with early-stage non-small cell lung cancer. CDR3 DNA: TGCGCCAGCAGCCTATTCCCGGAGCAGGAGATAGCCAAAAACATTCAGTACTTC. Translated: CASSLFPEQEIAKNIQYF.